Reported below is one TCR beta chain. Its target is unknown. Described time point: week 11, during vaccination. In the vaccine, a single dose held 300 ug of the mutant IDH1 20-mer peptide, along with topical imiquimod. The record originates from a study of a mutant IDH1 vaccine in newly diagnosed glioma. The overall study: Sex distribution of treated patients was roughly 62% male and 37.5% female; mean age was around 40 years. Every participant had undergone radiotherapy, temozolomide, or both before, and most underwent both.

TCRdb keeps only in-frame clones here, not all; method: immunoSEQ multiplex PCR. The data hold 100,000 to 120,000 clones, with roughly 88% observed a single time. Germline V gene lookup returns CDR1 MDHEN and CDR2 SYDVKM. This CDR3 is built from 13 residues. The V end lost 8 bases, the J end lost 7 bases, and 16 bases lay between the germline ends. The rearrangement uses TRBV28 and TRBJ2-3; a weak D match, TRBD1 (6 bases). The specimen was PBMCs, collected from a glioma patient whose treatment included an IDH1 peptide vaccine. This receptor was taken from a woman in her 50s with glioma. The CDR3 coding sequence is TGTGCCAGCTCCCGGTGGGGGCGAAATACGCAGTATTTT. Its translation: CASSRWGRNTQYF.